The rows below give T cell receptor beta chains drawn from one sample of a study of OX40 agonist ivuxolimab in advanced cancers. Sequencing used immunoSEQ multiplex PCR; TCRdb keeps in-frame clones, though not all of them. The sample lists roughly 74,000 clones, 85% to 95% occurring once. Sequencing was performed on CD4+ or CD8+ T cells sorted from blood, taken in a trial of the OX40 agonist ivuxolimab. The receptors shown here come from an adult with an advanced solid tumor such as melanoma, head and neck, liver or kidney cancer. The CDR3 runs from the conserved cysteine through the conserved F or W. D genes are given only for firm matches.

D: TRBD2; J: TRBJ2-7; V: TRBV28; CDR3: CASSFPLAGEGSYEQYF; DNA: TGTGCCAGCAGTTTCCCTCTAGCTGGGGAGGGCTCCTACGAGCAGTACTTC
D: TRBD1; J: TRBJ2-1; V: TRBV27; CDR3: CASSSPGTVTYNEQFF; DNA: TGTGCCAGCAGTTCGCCGGGGACAGTAACCTACAATGAGCAGTTCTTC
D: .; J: TRBJ2-1; V: TRBV27; CDR3: CASSWVDEQFF; DNA: TGTGCCAGCAGTTGGGTCGATGAGCAGTTCTTC
D: .; J: TRBJ1-5; V: TRBV27; CDR3: CASSLAGSNQPQHF; DNA: TGTGCCAGCAGTTTAGCAGGTAGCAATCAGCCCCAGCATTTT
D: .; J: TRBJ1-2; V: TRBV10-3; CDR3: CAISETGVGYGYTF; DNA: TGTGCCATCAGTGAGACGGGAGTGGGCTATGGCTACACCTTC
D: .; J: TRBJ2-1; V: TRBV5-1; CDR3: CASSLTASSYNEQFF; DNA: TGCGCCAGCAGCTTGACTGCCAGCTCCTACAATGAGCAGTTCTTC
D: .; J: TRBJ2-7; V: TRBV7-2; CDR3: CASSLTRSGPEQYF; DNA: TGTGCCAGCAGCTTAACACGATCAGGGCCCGAGCAGTACTTC
D: .; J: TRBJ1-6; V: TRBV27; CDR3: CASSPDRKVSPLHF; DNA: TGTGCCAGCAGCCCCGACAGGAAAGTTTCACCCCTCCACTTT
D: .; J: TRBJ1-5; V: TRBV27; CDR3: CASSPINQPQHF; DNA: TGTGCCAGCAGTCCGATCAATCAGCCCCAGCATTTT
D: .; J: TRBJ2-1; V: TRBV11-3; CDR3: CASSSYGGPSSYNEQFF; DNA: TGTGCCAGCAGCTCGTACGGGGGACCTAGCTCCTACAATGAGCAGTTCTTC
D: TRBD2; J: TRBJ2-7; V: TRBV19; CDR3: CASRGTSGKFEQYF; DNA: TGTGCCAGTAGGGGGACTAGCGGGAAGTTCGAGCAGTACTTC
D: .; J: TRBJ2-2; V: TRBV6-5; CDR3: CASSKGTFNTGELFF; DNA: TGTGCCAGCAGTAAGGGGACCTTTAACACCGGGGAGCTGTTTTTT
D: TRBD2; J: TRBJ2-1; V: TRBV9; CDR3: CASSVEVAGGINEQFF; DNA: TGTGCCAGCAGCGTAGAGGTAGCGGGGGGGATAAATGAGCAGTTCTTC
D: .; J: TRBJ2-2; V: TRBV9; CDR3: CASSAEGIKNTGELFF; DNA: TGTGCCAGCAGCGCAGAAGGGATCAAGAACACCGGGGAGCTGTTTTTT
D: .; J: TRBJ2-1; V: TRBV7-9; CDR3: CASSPKLGRTSYNEQFF; DNA: TGTGCCAGCAGCCCTAAGTTGGGGAGGACCTCCTACAATGAGCAGTTCTTC